Below, 6 T cell receptor beta chains from the same sample are listed, as sequenced in a study of blood T cell repertoires in COVID-19. Method: immunoSEQ multiplex PCR; TCRdb's copy keeps in-frame clones and lacks some. The sample shows 69,000 or so clones, around 83% of them seen only once. Sequences were obtained from peripheral blood. The origin of the receptors is a woman aged 80 or over with acute or convalescent COVID-19.

The chain has TRBV5-4 and TRBJ2-5; the D gene is possibly TRBD2 (6 bases). In germline, CDR1 is SGHNT, CDR2 YYREEE (reference sequence). This CDR3 has 15 amino acids. V lost 3 bases and J lost 4, with 16 bases in between. The CDR3 region has the DNA TGTGCCAGCAGCTCTCCCGGGAGCGGAGGAGAGACCCAGTACTTC. As protein: CASSSPGSGGETQYF.

The chain uses TRBV7-2 and TRBJ2-3; possible D gene TRBD2, 7 bases. This CDR3 is built from 16 residues. Germline V lookup: CDR1 SGHTA, CDR2 FQGNSA. The ends were cut back, 1 base at V and 6 bases at J, with 17 bases in the middle. The chain's CDR3 is CASSLVVVGGQDTQYF. CDR3 sequence (DNA): TGTGCCAGCAGCTTAGTGGTTGTCGGGGGGCAGGATACGCAGTATTTT.

Worth noting for this clone: One end of the junction fails to match germline, which may point to a read error. The V gene is TRBV7-9, the J gene TRBJ1-4, with a possible D match to TRBD1 (6 bases). The germline CDR1 and CDR2 sequences are SEHNR and FQNEAQ (reference sequence). The CDR3 has 15 residues. The CDR3 loop reads CASGFGGGALEKLFF. Written as DNA, the CDR3 is TGTGCCAGCGGCTTCGGTGGGGGCGCACTGGAAAAACTGTTTTTT.

Concerning this clone: The identical CDR3 is also encoded by other nucleotide sequences in the sample. This chain uses TRBV5-6 with TRBJ2-7; tentative D call: TRBD1 (6 bases). Trimming left V 0 bases short and J 2 bases short, with 12 bases between. Germline V gene sequence: CDR1 SGHDT, CDR2 YYEEEE. The CDR3 is made up of 15 amino acids. The CDR3 DNA reads as TGTGCCAGCAGCTTGGCCAGGGGATACGCCTACGAGCAGTACTTC. Residues: CASSLARGYAYEQYF.

The chain combines TRBV18 with TRBJ2-1; TRBD2 matches 7 bases. V dropped 6 bases and J dropped 0; count of bases not matched to a gene: 8. CDR3 length: 16 residues. CDR1 and CDR2 (germline): KGHSH, LQKENI. CDR3 coding DNA: TGTGCCAGCTCTAGGGGAGGGGAGAGCTCCTACAATGAGCAGTTCTTC. It specifies CASSRGGESSYNEQFF.

The rearrangement joins TRBV10-2 to TRBJ2-2; 11 bases match TRBD1. CDR1 WSHSY and CDR2 SAAADI come from the germline V gene. J was trimmed by 8 bases and V by 6 bases; bases with no gene match: 11. The CDR3 spans 16 residues. The CDR3 sequence is CASRYAGTGGTGELFF. CDR3 coding DNA: TGCGCCAGCAGATATGCCGGGACAGGGGGGACTGGGGAGCTGTTTTTT.